The clone carrying this T cell receptor (beta chain) was seen only once. What it binds is not known. This entry is derived from a study of shared clonotypes between healthy human individuals. Notes on the study in general: Rarefaction curves obtained for sorted subsets showed sequencing incomplete despite large depth. Unshared clonotypes carried lower generation probabilities than those common to all four donors.

Naive CD8 isolation took CD45RO-negative cells positively selected for CCR7 and excluded terminally differentiated effector memory CD45RA+ cells. Evenly divided among several immunoSEQ plates was the genomic DNA of each subset. Clones were read by immunoSEQ multiplex PCR, and TCRdb kept only the in-frame ones, dropping some. Among about 2 million clones listed, over 85% were seen once. The CDR3 sequence is 19 residues long. Trimming removed 1 base at V and 2 bases at J, with 22 bases between. Germline CDR1 reads SGHAT; CDR2 reads FQNNGV. The receptor was isolated from a man between 18 and 35 years old in good health. The sequenced sample consisted of naive CD8+ T cells sorted from blood. V is TRBV11-2 and J is TRBJ2-3; maybe TRBD1 (5 bases). The CDR3 nucleotides read TGTGCCAGCAGCTTAGGGATCTCAGGGCCCTACGGTGTCACAGATACGCAGTATTTT. Translation gives CASSLGISGPYGVTDTQYF.